The 4 T cell receptor beta chains listed next were all sequenced from one sample in a study of monozygotic twins with inflammatory bowel disease. No DNA is given; TCRdb re-called the 5' RACE reads and lists each CDR3 protein once. This table holds hundreds of thousands of distinct CDR3 sequences. Sequencing was performed on blood. These TCRs come from a human donor with ulcerative colitis or Crohn's disease, or a healthy co-twin of an affected twin (not recorded which).

The chain uses TRBV6-1 and TRBJ1-2; TCRdb names TRBD1, which stays unverified in the absence of DNA. Germline-derived CDR1 and CDR2 are MNHNS and SASEGT. The CDR3 spans 17 residues. CDR3: CASAGVSTGRTNYGYTF.

V is TRBV9 and J is TRBJ1-2. The CDR3 has 13 residues. Germline V gives CDR1 SGDLS, CDR2 YYNGEE. The CDR3: CASSPSSNYGYTF.

The chain has TRBV6-1 and TRBJ1-1. CDR1 and CDR2 from the germline V gene are MNHNS and SASEGT. This CDR3 is 17 amino acids long. This CDR3 reads CASSTSLTWGMNTEAFF.

CDR3: CASSQDLQNTIYF. The gene calls are TRBV3-1 and TRBJ1-3. Germline lookup yields CDR1 LGHDT and CDR2 YNNKEL (reference sequence). This CDR3 contains 13 residues.